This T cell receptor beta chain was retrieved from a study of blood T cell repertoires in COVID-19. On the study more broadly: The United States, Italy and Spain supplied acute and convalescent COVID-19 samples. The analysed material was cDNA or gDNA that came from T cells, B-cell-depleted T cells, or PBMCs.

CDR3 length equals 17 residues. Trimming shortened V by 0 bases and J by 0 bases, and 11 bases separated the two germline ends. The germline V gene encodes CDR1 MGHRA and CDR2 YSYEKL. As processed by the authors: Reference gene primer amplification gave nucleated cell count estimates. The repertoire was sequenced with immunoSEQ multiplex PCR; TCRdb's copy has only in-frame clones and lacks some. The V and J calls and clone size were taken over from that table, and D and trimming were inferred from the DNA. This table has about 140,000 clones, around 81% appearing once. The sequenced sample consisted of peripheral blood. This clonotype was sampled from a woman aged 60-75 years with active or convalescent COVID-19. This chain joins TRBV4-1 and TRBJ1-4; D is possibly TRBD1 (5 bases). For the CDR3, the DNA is TGCGCCAGCAGCCAAGAGGGCAGGGTCACAACTAATGAAAAACTGTTTTTT. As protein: CASSQEGRVTTNEKLFF.